This T cell receptor (beta chain) was found in a study of cytomegalovirus exposure and HLA in healthy donors. Findings and limits, study-wide: For most TCR beta V segments, an earlier analysis put the productive rate at about 90% or about 30% of the time.

This clone has only one observation. Its target is not known. PCR involved 60 Vbeta and 13 Jbeta primers. TCRdb's table, derived via immunoSEQ multiplex PCR, lists solely in-frame clones and lacks some. The sample has approximately 170,000 clones, over 80% seen once; the top ten hold 1% to 1.5%. CDR3 size: 14 residues. Germline V gene lookup returns CDR1 SGHNT and CDR2 YYREEE (reference sequence). The ends were cut back, 4 bases at V and 1 base at J, with 11 bases in the middle. Sequenced material: PBMCs. The J gene is TRBJ1-1, the V gene TRBV5-4, with D maybe TRBD1 (5 bases). This clonotype was obtained from a boy aged 2 to 9 in good health and CMV-seronegative. The chain's CDR3 is CASSLSQGNTEAFF. CDR3 coding DNA: TGTGCCAGCAGCCTCTCCCAGGGGAACACTGAAGCTTTCTTT.